Each of the 23 T cell receptor beta chains below was sequenced from the same sample in a study of blood T cell repertoires in COVID-19. Clones were read by immunoSEQ multiplex PCR, and TCRdb kept only the in-frame ones, dropping some. This table has 160,000 or so clones, around 84% appearing once. The specimen was PBMCs or T cells enriched from blood (not recorded which). The receptors were sampled from a woman between 45 and 60 years old who had recovered from COVID-19.

This clone came up a few times. This rearrangement joins TRBV7-9 to TRBJ2-1; 12 bases line up with TRBD2. The CDR3 loop spans 15 amino acids. V was clipped by 2 bases and J by 10 bases; unmatched bases: 6. The germline V gene has CDR1 SEHNR and CDR2 FQNEAQ (reference sequence). The CDR3 DNA sequence: TGTGCCAGCAGCTTACTAGCGGGGGGGCCACAGGAGCAGTTCTTC. This translates into CASSLLAGGPQEQFF.

V and J are TRBV6-6 and TRBJ1-1; 8 nucleotides align to TRBD1. Germline lookup yields CDR1 MNHNY and CDR2 SVGAGI (reference sequence). Trimming removed 5 bases from V and 6 bases from J; junction bases left unmatched: 8. CDR3 length equals 14 residues. CDR3 sequence reads: CASSPTGVPAEAFF. Here the CDR3 DNA reads TGTGCCAGCAGTCCGACAGGGGTCCCCGCTGAAGCTTTCTTT.

This clone was picked up a small number of times. The chain combines TRBV6-5 with TRBJ2-7, with 7 bases aligning to TRBD1. Germline V gene sequence: CDR1 MNHEY, CDR2 SVGAGI. With 6 bases clipped from V and 0 bases from J, the junction kept 5 bases outside the gene matches. The CDR3 totals 14 residues. This CDR3 reads CASSMTGSSYEQYF. DNA for the CDR3: TGTGCCAGCAGCATGACAGGGAGCTCCTACGAGCAGTACTTC.

This clone was counted a single time. J is TRBJ2-3 and V is TRBV4-1; no clear D gene. Trimming pared 4 bases from V and 1 base from J, leaving 9 bases between. Germline CDR1 is MGHRA and CDR2 is YSYEKL. The CDR3 consists of 14 residues. The CDR3 is CASSLTSGTDTQYF. In DNA, the CDR3 is TGCGCCAGCAGCCTCACATCTGGCACAGATACGCAGTATTTT.

The V call is TRBV5-1, the J call TRBJ1-4; D remains unclear. This CDR3 has 16 amino acids. Looked up from germline, CDR1 is SGHRS and CDR2 is YFSETQ. V was pared by 0 bases and J by 4 bases, with 13 bases between. The CDR3 bases are TGCGCCAGCAGCTTGGCCATTGGGCAGATTAATGAAAAACTGTTTTTT. Translation: CASSLAIGQINEKLFF.

This clone was counted only a few times. At one end, the junction sequence differs from germline, possibly due to a read error. The chain recombines TRBV3-1 (or the pseudogene TRBV3-2) with TRBJ2-3, with no clear D. The CDR3 is made up of 11 amino acids. Germline values: CDR1 LGHDT, CDR2 YNNKEL (reference sequence). CDR3 DNA sequence: TGTGCCAGCAGCCAAGATTCGAGAGTCGTTTTT. It translates to CASSQDSRVVF.

In its sample, this clone was seen once. CDR3 in DNA: TGTGCCAGCAGTTCGTGGGCCGTAAGCTCCTACAATGAGCAGTTCTTC. Its protein product is CASSSWAVSSYNEQFF. The rearrangement links TRBV28 to TRBJ2-1; D is unresolved. V was clipped by 4 bases and J by 0 bases, with 13 bases between them. This CDR3 has 16 residues. Germline-derived CDR1 and CDR2 are MDHEN and SYDVKM.

This clone turned up a few times. CDR3 residues: CASSVLETGGKGYTF. CDR3 in DNA: TGTGCCAGCAGCGTCCTAGAGACAGGGGGCAAAGGCTACACCTTC. The chain employs TRBV7-8 and TRBJ1-2; 10 bases are shared with TRBD1. V dropped 5 bases and J dropped 8; count of bases not matched to a gene: 11. This CDR3 is 15 amino acids long. The V gene's germline CDR1 is SGHVS and CDR2 FQNEAQ.

The chain links TRBV3-1 (or the pseudogene TRBV3-2) to TRBJ2-7, with 8 bases matching TRBD2. Germline-derived CDR1 and CDR2 are LGHDT and YNNKEL (reference sequence). This CDR3 region has 14 residues. Germline trimming cut 4 bases from V and 3 bases from J; bases unmatched to any gene: 5. In DNA, the CDR3 is TGTGCCAGCAGCCCGGTAGCGGGACTCTACGAGCAGTACTTC. Protein: CASSPVAGLYEQYF.

This chain connects TRBV28 to TRBJ1-1; D possibly corresponds to TRBD1 (5 bases). The germline CDR1 and CDR2 sequences are MDHEN and SYDVKM. The CDR3 has 12 amino acids. V was pared by 4 bases and J by 9 bases, with 12 bases between. DNA of the CDR3: TGTGCCAGCAGTTACGCCGGGACTCAAGCTTTCTTT. It is translated as CASSYAGTQAFF.

The V call is TRBV18, the J call TRBJ1-6; TRBD1 might be the D (5 bases). Germline V CDR1 and CDR2: KGHSH, LQKENI. The length of the CDR3 is 18 residues. Trimming took off 3 bases at V and 5 bases at J, with 20 bases between the two ends. The CDR3 coding sequence is TGTGCCAGCTCACCCCGACAGCTCTCCGACCGAAATAATTCACCCCTCCACTTT. It specifies CASSPRQLSDRNNSPLHF.

The chain carries TRBV7-2 and TRBJ2-1; 7 bases line up with TRBD2. Germline loops: CDR1 SGHTA, CDR2 FQGNSA. This CDR3 comprises 17 residues. V gave up 2 bases and J gave up 9 bases; unmatched junction bases: 16. CDR3 region: CASSLPGLSVWGGEQFF. The CDR3 coding sequence is TGTGCCAGCAGCTTACCCGGACTATCAGTATGGGGGGGTGAGCAGTTCTTC.

DNA of the CDR3: TGTGCCAGCTCACATACAGGGGACGGAGGCTCTGGAAACACCATATATTTT. Translated: CASSHTGDGGSGNTIYF. This chain uses TRBV18 with TRBJ1-3; 7 positions match TRBD1. Germline CDR1 reads KGHSH; CDR2 reads LQKENI. The ends lost 4 bases at V and 0 bases at J; junction bases unmatched: 9. This CDR3 is 17 amino acids long.

This chain uses TRBV2 with TRBJ2-5, with D possibly matching TRBD1 (6 bases). Germline assignment: CDR1 SNHLY and CDR2 FYNNEI. The CDR3 sequence is 20 residues long. V shed 2 bases and J shed 2 bases, with 27 bases lying between them. CDR3 DNA sequence: TGTGCCAGCAGTGAAAGGAAGGGGTCGTGGGTAGGGGGAAATCAAGAGACCCAGTACTTC. It codes for CASSERKGSWVGGNQETQYF.

The rearrangement joins TRBV10-3 to TRBJ2-2; 8 nucleotides match TRBD2. Germline lookup yields CDR1 ENHRY and CDR2 SYGVKD. Trimming cost V 6 bases and J 7 bases; bases outside gene matches: 4. This CDR3 has 13 residues. The CDR3 here is CAISREGIGELFF. Here the CDR3 DNA reads TGTGCCATCAGCCGGGAGGGGATCGGGGAGCTGTTTTTT.

This clone was counted a few times. J is TRBJ2-1 and V is TRBV27, with 11 bases identical to TRBD2. Germline CDR1 reads MNHEY; CDR2 reads SMNVEV (reference sequence). Trimming removed 5 bases from V and 4 bases from J; junction bases left unmatched: 7. This CDR3 spans 16 amino acids. In DNA form, the CDR3 reads TGTGCCAGCAGTATCTTGACTAGCGGGGTATACAATGAGCAGTTCTTC. This translates into CASSILTSGVYNEQFF.

This clone was found once. The rearrangement links TRBV19 to TRBJ2-1; the match to TRBD1 covers 11 bases. The J segment lost 3 bases and the V segment lost 6 bases, leaving 4 bases of the junction unmatched. The CDR3 runs to 15 residues. The germline V gene encodes CDR1 LNHDA and CDR2 SQIVND (reference sequence). CDR3 protein: CASRTGTGGYNEQFF. The DNA of the CDR3 is TGTGCCAGTAGGACCGGGACAGGGGGCTACAATGAGCAGTTCTTC.

The CDR3 DNA reads as TGTGCCAGCAGTTTCGTACAGGGAGGGGGTGCGCAGTATTTT. As protein: CASSFVQGGGAQYF. This chain joins TRBV28 and TRBJ2-3; the D gene is possibly TRBD2 (7 bases). The CDR3 spans 14 residues. V lost 3 bases to trimming and J lost 10 bases, with 17 bases between them. CDR1 and CDR2 (germline): MDHEN, SYDVKM.

CDR3 region: CATSRSSGRQSNEQFF. In nucleotides, the CDR3 is TGTGCCACCAGTCGGTCTAGCGGGAGGCAATCCAATGAGCAGTTCTTC. The chain uses TRBV24-1 and TRBJ2-1; 11 bases line up with TRBD2. V trimming: 6 bases; J trimming: 6 bases; junction bases outside the gene matches: 9. The CDR3 is made up of 16 amino acids. Germline V CDR1 and CDR2: KGHDR, SFDVKD.

This clone appeared once. The gene calls are TRBV7-9 and TRBJ1-2; tentative D call: TRBD1 (5 bases). In germline, CDR1 is SEHNR, CDR2 FQNEAQ (reference sequence). This CDR3 is 14 amino acids long. V was clipped by 6 bases and J by 3 bases, with 14 bases between them. CDR3 residues: CASSLRRGDYGYTF. DNA of the CDR3: TGTGCCAGCAGTCTCCGGCGGGGCGACTATGGCTACACCTTC.

The genes are TRBV27 and TRBJ1-2, with D perhaps TRBD1 (5 bases). The CDR3 consists of 12 residues. Germline CDR1 MNHEY, CDR2 SMNVEV (reference sequence). Trimming removed 8 bases at V and 0 bases at J, with 7 bases between. The CDR3 nucleotides read TGTGCCAGCCAGACAGCTAACTATGGCTACACCTTC. Protein product: CASQTANYGYTF.

This chain joins TRBV7-3 and TRBJ2-1; TRBD1 matches at 9 bases. CDR1 is SGHTA, CDR2 FQGTGA, per germline. J was trimmed by 7 bases and V by 5 bases; bases with no gene match: 12. This CDR3 has 16 residues. The DNA for the CDR3 is TGTGCCAGCAGCCCCGGCAAGGGACAGGGAACGAATGAGCAGTTCTTC. This gives the protein CASSPGKGQGTNEQFF.

The rearrangement joins TRBV5-6 to TRBJ2-3, with 10 nucleotides matching TRBD1. The CDR3 covers 14 residues. Germline CDR1 and CDR2: SGHDT and YYEEEE. With V trimmed by 4 bases and J by 6 bases, 5 bases remained unmatched. CDR3 in amino acids: CASSKGQGWDTQYF. CDR3 sequence (DNA): TGTGCCAGCAGCAAGGGACAGGGGTGGGATACGCAGTATTTT.